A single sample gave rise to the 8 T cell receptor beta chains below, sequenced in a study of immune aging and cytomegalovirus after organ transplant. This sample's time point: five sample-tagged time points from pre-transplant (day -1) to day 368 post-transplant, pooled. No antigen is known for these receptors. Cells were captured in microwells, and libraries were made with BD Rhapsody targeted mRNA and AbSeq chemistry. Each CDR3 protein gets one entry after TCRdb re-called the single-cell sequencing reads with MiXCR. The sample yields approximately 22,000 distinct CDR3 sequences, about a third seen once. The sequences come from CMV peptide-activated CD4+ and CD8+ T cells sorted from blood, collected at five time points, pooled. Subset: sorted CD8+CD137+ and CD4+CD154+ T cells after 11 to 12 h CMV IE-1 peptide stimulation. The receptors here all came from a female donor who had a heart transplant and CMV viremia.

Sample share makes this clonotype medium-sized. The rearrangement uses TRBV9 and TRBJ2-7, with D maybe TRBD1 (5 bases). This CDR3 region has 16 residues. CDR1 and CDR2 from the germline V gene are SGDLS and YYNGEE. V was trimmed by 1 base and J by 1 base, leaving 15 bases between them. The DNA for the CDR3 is TGTGCCAGCAGCGTAAATCAGGGCTCCAGGTCCTACGAGCAGTACTTC. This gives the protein CASSVNQGSRSYEQYF.

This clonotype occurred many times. CDR3 protein: CASSMERPTASYNSPLHF. CDR3 in DNA: TGTGCCAGCAGTATGGAGCGGCCGACAGCCTCCTATAATTCACCCCTCCACTTT. J is TRBJ1-6 and V is TRBV27; a weak D match, TRBD1 (5 bases). Trimming left V 5 bases short and J 0 bases short, with 17 bases between. The CDR3 has 18 amino acids. Germline lookup yields CDR1 MNHEY and CDR2 SMNVEV (reference sequence).

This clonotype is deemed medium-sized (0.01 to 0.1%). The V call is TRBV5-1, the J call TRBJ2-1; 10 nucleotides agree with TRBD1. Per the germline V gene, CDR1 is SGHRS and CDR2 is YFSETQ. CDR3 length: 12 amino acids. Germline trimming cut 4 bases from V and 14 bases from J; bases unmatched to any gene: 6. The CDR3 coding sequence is TGCGCCAGCAGCGAAGACAGGGGGCGAGAGTTCTTC. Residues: CASSEDRGREFF.

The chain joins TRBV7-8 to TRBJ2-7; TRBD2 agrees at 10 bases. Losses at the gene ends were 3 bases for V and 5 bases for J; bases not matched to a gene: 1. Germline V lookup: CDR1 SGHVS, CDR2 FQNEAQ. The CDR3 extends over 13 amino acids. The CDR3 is CASSFSGRDEQYF. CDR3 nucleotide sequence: TGTGCCAGCAGCTTCAGCGGGAGGGACGAGCAGTACTTC.

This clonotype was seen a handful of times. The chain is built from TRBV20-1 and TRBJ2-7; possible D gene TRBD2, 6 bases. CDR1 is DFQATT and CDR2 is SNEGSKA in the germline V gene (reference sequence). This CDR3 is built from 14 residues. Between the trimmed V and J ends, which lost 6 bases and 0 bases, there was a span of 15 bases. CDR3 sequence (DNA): TGCAGTGCCGTCCGCCGGGGGTACTCCTACGAGCAGTACTTC. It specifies CSAVRRGYSYEQYF.

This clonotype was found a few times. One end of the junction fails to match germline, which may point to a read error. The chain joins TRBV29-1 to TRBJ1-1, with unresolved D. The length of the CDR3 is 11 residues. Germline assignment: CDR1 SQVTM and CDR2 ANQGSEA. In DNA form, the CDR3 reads TGCAGCGTTGGTGGGAACACTGGAGCTTCCTTT. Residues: CSVGGNTGASF.

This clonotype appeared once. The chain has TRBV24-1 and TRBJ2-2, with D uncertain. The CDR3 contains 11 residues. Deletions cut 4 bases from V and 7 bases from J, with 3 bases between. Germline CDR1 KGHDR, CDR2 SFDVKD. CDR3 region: CATSDSGELFF. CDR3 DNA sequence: TGTGCCACCAGTGACAGCGGGGAGCTGTTTTTT.

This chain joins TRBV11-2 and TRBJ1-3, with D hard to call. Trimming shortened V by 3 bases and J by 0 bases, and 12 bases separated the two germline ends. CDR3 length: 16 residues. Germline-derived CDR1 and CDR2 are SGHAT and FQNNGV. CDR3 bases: TGTGCCAGCAGCTTGAGGCAGCATCCCTCTGGAAACACCATATATTTT. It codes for CASSLRQHPSGNTIYF. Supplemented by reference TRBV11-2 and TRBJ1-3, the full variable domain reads EAGVAQSPRYKIIEKRQSVAFWCNPISGHATLYWYQQILGQGPKLLIQFQNNGVVDDSQLPKDRFSAERLKGVDSTLKIQPAKLEDSAVYLCASSLRQHPSGNTIYFGEGSWLTVV.